Below are 4 T cell receptor beta chains sequenced from a single sample in a study of blood T cell repertoires in COVID-19 (dated by TCRdb to between 2020 and 2021). Receptor libraries were prepared by the immunoSEQ multiplex PCR assay. Here the immuneACCESS table is served through TCRdb, limited to in-frame sequences with V and J called. Missing clones are a known gap in these copies; in checked studies unresolved V genes cover under half, and the rest lacks a known reason. The sample table records some 260,000 clones; around 89% of these occur just once. The ten top clones hold 8.8% of the sample. Source material: PBMCs or T cells enriched from blood (not recorded which). The receptors shown here come from a man aged 35 to 55 who had recovered from COVID-19.

The chain joins TRBV7-2 to TRBJ2-4, with 16 bases matching TRBD2. CDR1 and CDR2 from the germline V gene are SGHTA and FQGNSA. There are 17 residues in the CDR3. J gave up 9 bases and V 6 bases, and 11 bases lay outside the gene matches. This chain's CDR3 is CASSYRAGTSGRAIQYF. CDR3 in DNA: TGTGCCAGCAGTTACCGGGCTGGGACTAGCGGGAGGGCCATTCAGTACTTC.

This clone has only one observation. The rearrangement links TRBV4-1 to TRBJ1-2; TRBD1 aligns across 12 bases. Germline V lookup: CDR1 MGHRA, CDR2 YSYEKL. Trimming removed 3 bases from V and 4 bases from J; junction bases left unmatched: 6. The CDR3 loop spans 16 amino acids. The CDR3 protein is CASSQDGDRGRYGYTF. CDR3 nucleotide sequence: TGCGCCAGCAGCCAGGACGGGGACAGGGGGCGCTATGGCTACACCTTC.

The V call is TRBV9, the J call TRBJ2-1, with TRBD2 matching over 10 bases. J lost 10 bases, V lost 4 bases, and 11 bases had no gene match. Germline V gene data show CDR1 as SGDLS and CDR2 as YYNGEE. The CDR3 runs to 15 residues. CDR3 sequence reads: CASSPRASGSREQFF. The CDR3 DNA reads TGTGCCAGCAGCCCCCGGGCTAGCGGGAGCAGGGAGCAGTTCTTC.

The V and J genes are TRBV27 and TRBJ1-1, with D possibly matching TRBD1 (5 bases). Germline V lookup: CDR1 MNHEY, CDR2 SMNVEV (reference sequence). Deletions cut 1 base from V and 1 base from J, with 7 bases between. This CDR3 is 14 amino acids long. Written as DNA, the CDR3 is TGTGCCAGCAGTTTATTGGGGGGGAACACTGAAGCTTTCTTT. It specifies CASSLLGGNTEAFF.